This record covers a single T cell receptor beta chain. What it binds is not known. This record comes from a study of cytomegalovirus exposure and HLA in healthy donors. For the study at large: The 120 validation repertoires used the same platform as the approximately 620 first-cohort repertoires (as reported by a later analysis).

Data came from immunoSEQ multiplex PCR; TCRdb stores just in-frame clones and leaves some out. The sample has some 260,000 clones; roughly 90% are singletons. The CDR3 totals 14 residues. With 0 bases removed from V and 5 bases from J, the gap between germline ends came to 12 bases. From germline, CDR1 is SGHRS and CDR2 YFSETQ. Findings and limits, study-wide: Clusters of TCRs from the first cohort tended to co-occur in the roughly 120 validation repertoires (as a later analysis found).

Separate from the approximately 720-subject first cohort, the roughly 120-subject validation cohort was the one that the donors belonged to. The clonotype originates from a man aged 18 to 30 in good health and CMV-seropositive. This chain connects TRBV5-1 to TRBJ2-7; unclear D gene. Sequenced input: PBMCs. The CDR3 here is CASSLDSMSDEQYF. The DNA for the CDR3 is TGCGCCAGCAGCTTGGATTCAATGTCGGACGAGCAGTACTTC.